These 2 T cell receptor beta chains share one sample of origin, sequenced in a study of OX40 agonist ivuxolimab in advanced cancers. This table comes from immunoSEQ multiplex PCR, and its TCRdb copy is limited to in-frame clones, with some not included. This table holds about 80,000 clones, 80% to 90% found once. The starting material was CD4+ or CD8+ T cells sorted from blood, obtained in a trial of the OX40 agonist ivuxolimab. All receptors derive from an adult with an advanced solid tumor such as melanoma, head and neck, liver or kidney cancer.

This chain links TRBV4-3 with TRBJ1-4; 7 nucleotides align to TRBD1. Trimming removed 1 base from V and 8 bases from J; junction bases left unmatched: 7. The CDR3 is 15 residues long. Germline V gives CDR1 LGHNA, CDR2 YSLEER. Here the CDR3 reads CASSQGQGLREKLFF. CDR3 nucleotide sequence: TGCGCCAGCAGCCAAGGACAGGGCTTAAGAGAAAAACTGTTTTTT.

This rearrangement joins TRBV5-1 to TRBJ2-1; TRBD1 aligns across 8 bases. Germline V gene lookup returns CDR1 SGHRS and CDR2 YFSETQ. The CDR3 runs to 15 residues. Unmatched junction bases numbered 6, after V lost 4 bases and J lost 3 bases. The CDR3 DNA is TGCGCCAGCAGCACTCAGGGGGCTTTCTACAATGAGCAGTTCTTC. This codes for CASSTQGAFYNEQFF. Full variable domain (missing parts from reference TRBV5-1 and TRBJ2-1): KAGVTQTPRYLIKTRGQQVTLSCSPISGHRSVSWYQQTPGQGLQFLFEYFSETQRNKGNFPGRFSGRQFSNSRSEMNVSTLELGDSALYLCASSTQGAFYNEQFFGPGTRLTVL.